This T cell receptor beta chain was profiled in a study of blood T cell repertoires in COVID-19. Study at large: Italy, Spain and the United States were the sources of the convalescent and acute COVID-19 samples. T cells, B-cell-depleted T cells, or PBMCs provided the cDNA or gDNA that served as material.

Under the authors' procedure: Amplification from reference gene primers served as the basis for estimated nucleated cell counts. Only in-frame clones appear in the TCRdb table, and some are missing; sequencing was by immunoSEQ multiplex PCR. V and J calls and clone size follow that table, whereas D and trimming were derived from the DNA. The table shows over 150,000 clones, with approximately 83% occurring only once. The CDR3 covers 14 residues. CDR1 and CDR2 (germline): SGHAT, FQNNGV. V dropped 4 bases and J dropped 5 bases, with 9 bases sitting between them. The sample consisted of peripheral blood. The V and J genes are TRBV11-2 and TRBJ1-6; D gene uncertain. This TCR was sampled from a woman aged 55-69 years with acute or convalescent COVID-19. DNA for the CDR3: TGTGCCAGCAGCTATACTCCAAATAATTCACCCCTCCACTTT. The encoded protein is CASSYTPNNSPLHF.